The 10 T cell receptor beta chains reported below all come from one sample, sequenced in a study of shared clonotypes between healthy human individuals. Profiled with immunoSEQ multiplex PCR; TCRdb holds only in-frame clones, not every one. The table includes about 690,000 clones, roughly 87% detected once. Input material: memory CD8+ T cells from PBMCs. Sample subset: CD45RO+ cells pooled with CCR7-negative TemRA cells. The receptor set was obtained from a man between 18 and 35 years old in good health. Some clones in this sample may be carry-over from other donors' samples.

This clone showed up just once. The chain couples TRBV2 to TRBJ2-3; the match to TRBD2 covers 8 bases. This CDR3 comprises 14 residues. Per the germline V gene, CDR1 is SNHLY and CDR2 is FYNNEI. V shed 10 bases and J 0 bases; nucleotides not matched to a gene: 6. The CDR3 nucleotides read TGTGCCACAGGACTAGCCTATAGCACAGATACGCAGTATTTT. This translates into CATGLAYSTDTQYF.

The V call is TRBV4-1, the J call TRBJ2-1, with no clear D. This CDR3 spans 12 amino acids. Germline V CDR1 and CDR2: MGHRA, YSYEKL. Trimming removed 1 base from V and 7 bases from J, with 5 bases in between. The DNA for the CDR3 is TGCGCCAGCAGCCAAGGATTGAATGAGCAGTTCTTC. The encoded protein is CASSQGLNEQFF.

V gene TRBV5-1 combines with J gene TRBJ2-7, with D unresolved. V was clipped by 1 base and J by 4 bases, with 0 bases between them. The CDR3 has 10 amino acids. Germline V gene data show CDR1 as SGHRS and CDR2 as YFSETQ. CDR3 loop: CASSLYEQYF. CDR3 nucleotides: TGCGCCAGCAGCTTGTACGAGCAGTACTTC.

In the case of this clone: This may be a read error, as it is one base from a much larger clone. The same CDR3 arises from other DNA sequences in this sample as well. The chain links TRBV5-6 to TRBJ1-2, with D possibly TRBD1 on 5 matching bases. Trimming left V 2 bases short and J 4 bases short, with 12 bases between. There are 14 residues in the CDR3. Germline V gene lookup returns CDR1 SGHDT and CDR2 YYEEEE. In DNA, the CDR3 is TGTGCCAGCAGCTTTTGGGAGGGGACCTATGGCTACACCTTC. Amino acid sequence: CASSFWEGTYGYTF.

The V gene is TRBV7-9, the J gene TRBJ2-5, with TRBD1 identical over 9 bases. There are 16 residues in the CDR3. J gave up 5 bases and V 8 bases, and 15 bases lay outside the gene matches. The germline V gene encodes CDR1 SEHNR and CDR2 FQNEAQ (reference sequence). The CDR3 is CASRWVGQGFRETQYF. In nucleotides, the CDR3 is TGTGCCAGCCGCTGGGTTGGACAGGGGTTCCGGGAGACCCAGTACTTC. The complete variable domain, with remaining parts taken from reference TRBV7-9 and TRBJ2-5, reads DTGVSQNPRHKITKRGQNVTFRCDPISEHNRLYWYRQTLGQGPEFLTYFQNEAQLEKSRLLSDRFSAERPKGSFSTLEIQRTEQGDSAMYLCASRWVGQGFRETQYFGPGTRLLVL.

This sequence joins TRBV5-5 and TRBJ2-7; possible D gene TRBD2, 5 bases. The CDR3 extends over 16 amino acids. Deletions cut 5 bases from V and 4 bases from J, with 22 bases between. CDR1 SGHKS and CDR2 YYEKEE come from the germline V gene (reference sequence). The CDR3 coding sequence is TGTGCCAGCAGTCCCTCATGGAGAAGCCGGGGTTACGAGCAGTACTTC. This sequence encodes CASSPSWRSRGYEQYF.

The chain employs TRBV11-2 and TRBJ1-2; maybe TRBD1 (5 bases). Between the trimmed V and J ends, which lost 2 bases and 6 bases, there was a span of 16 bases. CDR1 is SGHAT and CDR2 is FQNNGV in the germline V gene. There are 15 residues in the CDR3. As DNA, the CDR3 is TGTGCCAGCAGCTTATCCCTAGGGGCGAGCCATGGCTACACCTTC. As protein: CASSLSLGASHGYTF.

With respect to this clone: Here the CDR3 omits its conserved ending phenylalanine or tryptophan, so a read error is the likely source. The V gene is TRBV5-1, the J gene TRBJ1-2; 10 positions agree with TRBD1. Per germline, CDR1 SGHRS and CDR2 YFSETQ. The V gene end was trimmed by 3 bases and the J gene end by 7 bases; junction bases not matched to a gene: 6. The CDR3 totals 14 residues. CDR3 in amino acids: CASSSTGGAAGYTL. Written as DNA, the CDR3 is TGCGCCAGCAGCTCGACAGGGGGCGCGGCTGGCTACACCCTC.

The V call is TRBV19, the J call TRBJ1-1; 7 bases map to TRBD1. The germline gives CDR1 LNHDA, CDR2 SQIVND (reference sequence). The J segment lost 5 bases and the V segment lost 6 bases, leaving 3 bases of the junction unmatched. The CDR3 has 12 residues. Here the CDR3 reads CASRRGQTEAFF. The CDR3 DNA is TGTGCCAGTAGAAGGGGGCAGACTGAAGCTTTCTTT.

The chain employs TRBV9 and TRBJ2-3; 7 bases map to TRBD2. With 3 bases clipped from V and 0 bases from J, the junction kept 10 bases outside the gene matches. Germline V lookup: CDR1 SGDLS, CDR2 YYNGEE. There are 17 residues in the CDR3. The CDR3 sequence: CASSALKLATSTDTQYF. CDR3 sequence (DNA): TGTGCCAGCAGCGCCCTCAAACTAGCGACTAGCACAGATACGCAGTATTTT.